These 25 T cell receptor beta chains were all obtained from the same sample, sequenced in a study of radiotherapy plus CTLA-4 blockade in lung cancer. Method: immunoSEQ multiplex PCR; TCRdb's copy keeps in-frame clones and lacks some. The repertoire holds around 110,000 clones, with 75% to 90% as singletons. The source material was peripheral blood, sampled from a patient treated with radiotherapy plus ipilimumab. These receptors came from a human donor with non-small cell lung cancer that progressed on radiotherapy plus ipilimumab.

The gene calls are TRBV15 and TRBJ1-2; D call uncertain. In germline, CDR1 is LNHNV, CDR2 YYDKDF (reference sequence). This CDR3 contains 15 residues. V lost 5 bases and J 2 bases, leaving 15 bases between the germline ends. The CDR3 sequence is CATSSSQRGNYGYTF. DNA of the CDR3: TGTGCCACCAGCTCCTCCCAACGAGGAAACTATGGCTACACCTTC.

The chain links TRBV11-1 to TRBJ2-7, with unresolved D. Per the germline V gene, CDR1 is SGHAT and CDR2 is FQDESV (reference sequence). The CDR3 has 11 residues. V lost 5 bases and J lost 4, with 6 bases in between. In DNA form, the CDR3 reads TGTGCCAGCAGCAATTCTTACGAGCAGTACTTC. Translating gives CASSNSYEQYF.

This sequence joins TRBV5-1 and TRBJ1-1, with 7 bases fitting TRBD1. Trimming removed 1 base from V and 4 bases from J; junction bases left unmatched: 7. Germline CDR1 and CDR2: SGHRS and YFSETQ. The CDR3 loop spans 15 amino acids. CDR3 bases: TGCGCCAGCAGCTTGAGCCCAGGGGGTAGCACTGAAGCTTTCTTT. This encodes CASSLSPGGSTEAFF.

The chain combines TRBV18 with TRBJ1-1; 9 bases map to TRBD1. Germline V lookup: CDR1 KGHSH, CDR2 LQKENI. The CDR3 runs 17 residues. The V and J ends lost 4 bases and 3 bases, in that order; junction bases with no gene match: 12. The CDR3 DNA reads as TGTGCCAGCTCACGAAACACAGGGGGCGCGACGGACACTGAAGCTTTCTTT. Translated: CASSRNTGGATDTEAFF.

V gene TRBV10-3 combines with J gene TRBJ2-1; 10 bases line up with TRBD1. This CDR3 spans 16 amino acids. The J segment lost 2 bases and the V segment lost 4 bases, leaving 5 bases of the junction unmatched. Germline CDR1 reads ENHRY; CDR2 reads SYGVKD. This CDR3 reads CAISGTTGGAYNEQFF. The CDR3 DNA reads TGTGCCATCAGTGGGACGACAGGGGGCGCCTACAATGAGCAGTTCTTC.

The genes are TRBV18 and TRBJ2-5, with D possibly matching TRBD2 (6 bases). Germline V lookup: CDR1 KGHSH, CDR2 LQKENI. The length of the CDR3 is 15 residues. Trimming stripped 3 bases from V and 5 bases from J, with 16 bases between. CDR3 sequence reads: CASSPGGGIRETQYF. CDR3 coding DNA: TGTGCCAGCTCACCGGGAGGAGGAATCAGGGAGACCCAGTACTTC.

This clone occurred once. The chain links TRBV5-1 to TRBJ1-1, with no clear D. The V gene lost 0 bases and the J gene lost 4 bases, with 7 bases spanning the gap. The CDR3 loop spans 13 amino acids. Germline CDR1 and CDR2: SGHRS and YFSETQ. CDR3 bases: TGCGCCAGCAGCTTGGCTGTGGGCACTGAAGCTTTCTTT. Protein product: CASSLAVGTEAFF.

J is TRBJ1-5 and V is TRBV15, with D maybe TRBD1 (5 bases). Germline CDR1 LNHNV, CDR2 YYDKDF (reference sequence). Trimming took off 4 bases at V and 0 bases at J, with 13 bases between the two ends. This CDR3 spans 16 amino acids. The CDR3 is CATSINGGDSNQPQHF. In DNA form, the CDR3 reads TGTGCCACCAGCATAAATGGGGGGGATAGCAATCAGCCCCAGCATTTT.

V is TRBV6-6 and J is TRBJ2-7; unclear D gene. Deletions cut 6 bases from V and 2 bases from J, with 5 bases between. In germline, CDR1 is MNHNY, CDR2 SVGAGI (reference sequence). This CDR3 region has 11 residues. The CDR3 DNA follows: TGTGCCAGCAGGACCACCTACGAGCAGTACTTC. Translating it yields CASRTTYEQYF.

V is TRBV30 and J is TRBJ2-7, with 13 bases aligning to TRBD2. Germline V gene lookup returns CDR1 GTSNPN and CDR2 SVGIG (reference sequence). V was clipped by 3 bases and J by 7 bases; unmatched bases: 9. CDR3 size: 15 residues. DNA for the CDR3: TGTGCCTGGAGCCAAGGACTAGCGGGAGCTGAGGAGCAGTACTTC. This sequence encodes CAWSQGLAGAEEQYF.

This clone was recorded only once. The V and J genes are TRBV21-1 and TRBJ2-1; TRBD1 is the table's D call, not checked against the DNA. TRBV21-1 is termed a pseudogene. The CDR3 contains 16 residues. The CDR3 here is CASSKGSQIAHNEQFF. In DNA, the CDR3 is TGTGCCAGCAGCAAAGGTTCCCAGATCGCCCACAATGAGCAGTTCTTC.

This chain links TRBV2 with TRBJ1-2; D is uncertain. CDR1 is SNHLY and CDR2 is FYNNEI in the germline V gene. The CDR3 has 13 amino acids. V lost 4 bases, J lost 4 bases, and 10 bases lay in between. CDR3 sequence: CASSGAEIYGYTF. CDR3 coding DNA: TGTGCCAGCAGTGGGGCAGAAATCTATGGCTACACCTTC.

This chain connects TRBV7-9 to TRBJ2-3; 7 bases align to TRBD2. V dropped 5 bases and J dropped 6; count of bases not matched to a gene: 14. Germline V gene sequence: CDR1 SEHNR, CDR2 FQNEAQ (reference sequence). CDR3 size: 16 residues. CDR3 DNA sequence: TGTGCCAGCAGCAAGCCGGGACTCGGGGGAGGGGATACGCAGTATTTT. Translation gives CASSKPGLGGGDTQYF. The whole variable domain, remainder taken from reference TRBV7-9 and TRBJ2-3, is DTGVSQNPRHKITKRGQNVTFRCDPISEHNRLYWYRQTLGQGPEFLTYFQNEAQLEKSRLLSDRFSAERPKGSFSTLEIQRTEQGDSAMYLCASSKPGLGGGDTQYFGPGTRLTVL.

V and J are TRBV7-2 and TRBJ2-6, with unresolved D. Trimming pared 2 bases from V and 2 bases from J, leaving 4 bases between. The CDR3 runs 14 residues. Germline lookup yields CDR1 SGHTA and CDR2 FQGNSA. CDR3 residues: CASSLSAGANVLTF. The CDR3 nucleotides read TGTGCCAGCAGCTTAAGTGCTGGGGCCAACGTCCTGACTTTC.

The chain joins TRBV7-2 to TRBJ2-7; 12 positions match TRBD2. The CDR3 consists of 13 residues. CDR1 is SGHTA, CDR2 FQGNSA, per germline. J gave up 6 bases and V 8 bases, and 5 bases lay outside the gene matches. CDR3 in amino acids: CASRLAGGFEQYF. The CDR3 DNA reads TGTGCCAGCCGTCTAGCGGGAGGGTTCGAGCAGTACTTC.

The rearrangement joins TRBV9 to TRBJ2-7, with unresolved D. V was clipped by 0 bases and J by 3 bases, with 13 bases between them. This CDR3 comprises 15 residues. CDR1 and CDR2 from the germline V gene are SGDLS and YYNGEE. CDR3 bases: TGTGCCAGCAGCGTAGAACCGGTGTCTTACTACGAGCAGTACTTC. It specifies CASSVEPVSYYEQYF.

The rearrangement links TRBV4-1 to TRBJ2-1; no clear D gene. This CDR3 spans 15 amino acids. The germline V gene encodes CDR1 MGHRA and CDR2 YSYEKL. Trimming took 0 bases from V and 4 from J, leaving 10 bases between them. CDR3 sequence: CASSQEGVRYNEQFF. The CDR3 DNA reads TGCGCCAGCAGCCAAGAAGGAGTGCGGTACAATGAGCAGTTCTTC.

CDR3 amino acids: CSVEFNANTGELFF. CDR3 bases: TGCAGCGTTGAATTCAACGCGAACACCGGGGAGCTGTTTTTT. The gene calls are TRBV29-1 and TRBJ2-2; the D is unclear. The CDR3 totals 14 residues. V was clipped by 2 bases and J by 0 bases, with 7 bases between them. The V gene's germline CDR1 is SQVTM and CDR2 ANQGSEA.

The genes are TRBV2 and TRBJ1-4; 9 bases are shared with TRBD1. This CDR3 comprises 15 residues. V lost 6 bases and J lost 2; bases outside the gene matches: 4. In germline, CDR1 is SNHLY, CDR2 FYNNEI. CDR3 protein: CASRAGTGTNEKLFF. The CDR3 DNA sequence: TGTGCCAGCAGGGCGGGGACAGGGACTAATGAAAAACTGTTTTTT.

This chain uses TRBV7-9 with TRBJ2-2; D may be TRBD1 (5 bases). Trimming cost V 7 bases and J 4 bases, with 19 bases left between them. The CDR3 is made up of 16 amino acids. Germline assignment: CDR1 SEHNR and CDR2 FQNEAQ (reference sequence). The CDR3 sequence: CASNTLQGPVTGELFF. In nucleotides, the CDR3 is TGTGCCAGCAACACTCTCCAGGGCCCTGTCACCGGGGAGCTGTTTTTT.

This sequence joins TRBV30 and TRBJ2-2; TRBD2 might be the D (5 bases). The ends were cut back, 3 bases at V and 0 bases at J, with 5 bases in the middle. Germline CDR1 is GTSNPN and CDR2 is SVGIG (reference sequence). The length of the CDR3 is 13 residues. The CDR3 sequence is CAWSGTNTGELFF. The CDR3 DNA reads TGTGCCTGGAGCGGGACGAACACCGGGGAGCTGTTTTTT.

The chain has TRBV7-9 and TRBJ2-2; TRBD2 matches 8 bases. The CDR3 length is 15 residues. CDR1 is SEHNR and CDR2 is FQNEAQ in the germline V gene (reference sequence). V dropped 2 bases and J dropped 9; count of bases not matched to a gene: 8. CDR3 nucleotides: TGTGCCAGCAGCTTAATGCCAGCGGGAGTTCGGGAGCTGTTTTTT. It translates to CASSLMPAGVRELFF.

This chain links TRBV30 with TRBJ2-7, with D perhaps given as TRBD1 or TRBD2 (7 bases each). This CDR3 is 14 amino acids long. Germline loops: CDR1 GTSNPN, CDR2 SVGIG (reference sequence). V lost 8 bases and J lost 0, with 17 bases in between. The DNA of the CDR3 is TGTGCCGTGGAGGGGGGGGACAGCTCCTACGAGCAGTACTTC. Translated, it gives CAVEGGDSSYEQYF.

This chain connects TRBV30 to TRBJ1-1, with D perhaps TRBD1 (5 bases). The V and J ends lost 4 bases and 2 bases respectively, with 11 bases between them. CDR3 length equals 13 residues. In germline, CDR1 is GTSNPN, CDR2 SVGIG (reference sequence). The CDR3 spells CAWNLRTNTEAFF. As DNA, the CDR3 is TGTGCCTGGAATCTAAGGACAAACACTGAAGCTTTCTTT. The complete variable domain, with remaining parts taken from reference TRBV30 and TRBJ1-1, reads SQTIHQWPATLVQPVGSPLSLECTVEGTSNPNLYWYRQAAGRGLQLLFYSVGIGQISSEVPQNLSASRPQDRQFILSSKKLLLSDSGFYLCAWNLRTNTEAFFGQGTRLTVV.

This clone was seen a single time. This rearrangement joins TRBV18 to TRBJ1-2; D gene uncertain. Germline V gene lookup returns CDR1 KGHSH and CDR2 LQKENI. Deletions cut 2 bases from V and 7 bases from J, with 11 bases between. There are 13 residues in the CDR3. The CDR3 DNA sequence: TGTGCCAGCTCACCAGGAAGGGTTGGTGGCTACACCTTC. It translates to CASSPGRVGGYTF.